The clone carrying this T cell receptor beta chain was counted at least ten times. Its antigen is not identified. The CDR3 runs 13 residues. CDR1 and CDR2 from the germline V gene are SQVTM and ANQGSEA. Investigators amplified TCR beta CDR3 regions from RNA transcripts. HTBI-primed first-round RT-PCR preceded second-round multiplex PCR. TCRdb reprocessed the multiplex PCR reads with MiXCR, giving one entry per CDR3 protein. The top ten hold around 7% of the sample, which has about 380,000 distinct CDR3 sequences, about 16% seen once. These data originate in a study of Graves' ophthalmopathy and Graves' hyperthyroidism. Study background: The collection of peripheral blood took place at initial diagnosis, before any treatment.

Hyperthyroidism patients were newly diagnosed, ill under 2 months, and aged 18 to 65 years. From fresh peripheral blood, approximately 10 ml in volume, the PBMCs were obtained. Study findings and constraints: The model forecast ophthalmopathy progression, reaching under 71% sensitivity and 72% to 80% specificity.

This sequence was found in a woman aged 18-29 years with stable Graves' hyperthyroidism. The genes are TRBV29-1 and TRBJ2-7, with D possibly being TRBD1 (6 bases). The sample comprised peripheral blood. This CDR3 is CSAGDRSQVEQYF. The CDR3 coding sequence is TGCAGTGCCGGAGACAGGTCTCAGGTCGAGCAGTACTTC.